The 18 T cell receptor beta chains below were found in one sample sequenced in a study of blood T cell repertoires in COVID-19. Method: immunoSEQ multiplex PCR; TCRdb's copy keeps in-frame clones and lacks some. The sample lists roughly 180,000 clones; approximately 80% were seen once. What was sequenced was PBMCs or T cells enriched from blood (not recorded which). The receptors were gathered from a man aged 55 to 70 who had been exposed to COVID-19.

This chain uses TRBV2 with TRBJ2-1; 7 nucleotides align to TRBD1. The CDR3 has 15 amino acids. J gave up 3 bases and V 9 bases, and 11 bases lay outside the gene matches. CDR1 and CDR2 (germline): SNHLY, FYNNEI. The chain's CDR3 is CASGPLTGRYNEQFF. Written as DNA, the CDR3 is TGTGCCAGTGGCCCCCTGACAGGGCGCTACAATGAGCAGTTCTTC.

The rearrangement links TRBV7-9 to TRBJ1-3, with D tentatively TRBD1 (5 bases). The CDR3 is 16 residues long. The V and J ends lost 5 bases and 0 bases respectively, with 14 bases between them. Germline lookup yields CDR1 SEHNR and CDR2 FQNEAQ (reference sequence). The CDR3 protein is CASSPVGPSSGNTIYF. DNA for the CDR3: TGTGCCAGCAGCCCCGTGGGGCCGAGCTCTGGAAACACCATATATTTT.

V is TRBV11-2 and J is TRBJ1-3; 7 positions match TRBD1. This CDR3 spans 14 amino acids. Unmatched junction bases numbered 1, after V lost 5 bases and J lost 0 bases. Germline loops: CDR1 SGHAT, CDR2 FQNNGV. The CDR3 bases are TGTGCCAGCAGCCGGACAGGCTCTGGAAACACCATATATTTT. This codes for CASSRTGSGNTIYF.

The chain is built from TRBV9 and TRBJ1-2; 10 nucleotides match TRBD1. The CDR3 totals 19 residues. Germline V CDR1 and CDR2: SGDLS, YYNGEE. The V and J ends lost 0 bases and 2 bases, in that order; junction bases with no gene match: 13. CDR3 bases: TGTGCCAGCAGCGTAGAGCGAATTGGGACAGGGGCTTCCAACTATGGCTACACCTTC. Translated: CASSVERIGTGASNYGYTF.

On this clone: This sample also contains other DNA sequences that code for the same CDR3. V is TRBV6-2 or TRBV6-3 and J is TRBJ1-5, with 9 positions matching TRBD1. V gave up 0 bases and J gave up 7 bases; unmatched junction bases: 4. Germline V CDR1 and CDR2: MNHEY, SVGEGT. This CDR3 contains 15 residues. CDR3 DNA sequence: TGTGCCAGCAGTTACTCTGGACAGGGGAAACAGCCCCAGCATTTT. It encodes CASSYSGQGKQPQHF.

The gene calls are TRBV4-2 and TRBJ2-2; perhaps TRBD1 as D (6 bases). V lost 0 bases and J lost 2, with 10 bases in between. Germline values: CDR1 LGHNA, CDR2 YNFKEQ. The CDR3 consists of 16 residues. CDR3 in DNA: TGTGCCAGCAGCCAAGAGGGGACAACTAACACCGGGGAGCTGTTTTTT. This translates into CASSQEGTTNTGELFF.

The chain is built from TRBV7-3 and TRBJ2-2, with D perhaps matching TRBD1 (6 bases). The CDR3 extends over 17 amino acids. Germline CDR1 SGHTA, CDR2 FQGTGA. The ends were cut back, 6 bases at V and 2 bases at J, with 19 bases in the middle. CDR3 bases: TGTGCCAGCAGTCGAGCCCCCGACAGGTTCAACACCGGGGAGCTGTTTTTT. It yields the protein CASSRAPDRFNTGELFF.

This clone was seen more than once but under ten times. This chain links TRBV5-1 with TRBJ2-1; 8 bases are shared with TRBD2. Germline V gene data show CDR1 as SGHRS and CDR2 as YFSETQ. The CDR3 runs 15 residues. V was pared by 0 bases and J by 9 bases, with 8 bases of the junction left unmatched. The CDR3 sequence: CASSLGGSGMGEQFF. The CDR3, as DNA: TGCGCCAGCAGCTTGGGTGGTAGCGGGATGGGTGAGCAGTTCTTC.

The chain recombines TRBV15 with TRBJ2-5; 8 bases are a match to TRBD1. The CDR3 has 14 amino acids. Germline assignment: CDR1 LNHNV and CDR2 YYDKDF (reference sequence). Trimming at V came to 3 bases and at J to 3 bases, leaving 3 bases not matched to a gene. The CDR3 sequence: CATSRDRVEETQYF. CDR3 DNA: TGTGCCACCAGCAGGGACAGGGTGGAAGAGACCCAGTACTTC.

V and J are TRBV12-3 or TRBV12-4 and TRBJ2-7, with 7 bases aligning to TRBD1. Trimming took 7 bases from V and 1 from J; bases not matched to a gene: 4. The CDR3 sequence is 13 residues long. The CDR3 bases are TGTGCCAGCAACAGGGGAGTTTCCTACGAGCAGTACTTC. Amino acids: CASNRGVSYEQYF.

The rearrangement joins TRBV7-3 to TRBJ2-1, with 9 bases aligning to TRBD2. V dropped 2 bases and J dropped 8; count of bases not matched to a gene: 10. The CDR3 length is 16 residues. CDR1 and CDR2 (germline): SGHTA, FQGTGA. CDR3 sequence (DNA): TGTGCCAGCAGCTTACGAGGTAGCGGGAGCGTAGATGAGCAGTTCTTC. This codes for CASSLRGSGSVDEQFF.

V gene TRBV7-9 combines with J gene TRBJ1-4; 7 nucleotides line up with TRBD1. V shed 5 bases and J 8 bases; nucleotides not matched to a gene: 11. This CDR3 is built from 15 residues. Germline V gene data show CDR1 as SEHNR and CDR2 as FQNEAQ (reference sequence). This chain's CDR3 is CASSTGVTGPEKLFF. CDR3 DNA sequence: TGTGCCAGCAGCACAGGGGTGACAGGTCCAGAAAAACTGTTTTTT.

The rearrangement joins TRBV19 to TRBJ1-6, with a possible D match to TRBD1 (5 bases). The V end lost 3 bases, the J end lost 7 bases, and 13 bases lay between the germline ends. Germline CDR1 is LNHDA and CDR2 is SQIVND (reference sequence). This CDR3 contains 15 residues. The CDR3 coding sequence is TGTGCCAGTAGTATTGTCAGGGTGGGGAATTCACCCCTCCACTTT. This sequence encodes CASSIVRVGNSPLHF.

The chain combines TRBV9 with TRBJ1-6; a possible D gene is TRBD1 (5 bases). This CDR3 has 12 residues. V was shortened by 3 bases and J by 10 bases, with 8 bases between the two germline ends. Germline V gene data show CDR1 as SGDLS and CDR2 as YYNGEE. CDR3 loop: CASSGKGSPLHF. CDR3 nucleotides: TGTGCCAGCAGCGGAAAGGGGTCACCCCTCCACTTT. Full variable domain (remainder filled in from reference TRBV9 and TRBJ1-6): DSGVTQTPKHLITATGQRVTLRCSPRSGDLSVYWYQQSLDQGLQFLIQYYNGEERAKGNILERFSAQQFPDLHSELNLSSLELGDSALYFCASSGKGSPLHFGNGTRLTVT.

The chain combines TRBV19 with TRBJ2-3; possibly TRBD1 for D (6 bases). The germline V gene encodes CDR1 LNHDA and CDR2 SQIVND (reference sequence). Between the trimmed V and J ends, which lost 5 bases and 3 bases, there was a span of 12 bases. CDR3 length: 14 amino acids. The DNA for the CDR3 is TGTGCCAGTAGTTGGGCCCAGGGGACAGATACGCAGTATTTT. It translates to CASSWAQGTDTQYF.

This rearrangement joins TRBV7-8 to TRBJ2-3; 7 nucleotides agree with TRBD2. The CDR3 has 15 residues. Germline V gives CDR1 SGHVS, CDR2 FQNEAQ. The trim removed 5 bases at V and 0 bases at J, leaving 5 bases unmatched. The CDR3 spells CASSPSGTSTDTQYF. For the CDR3, the DNA is TGTGCCAGCAGCCCGAGCGGGACTAGCACAGATACGCAGTATTTT. Full variable domain (rest looked up from reference TRBV7-8 and TRBJ2-3): GAGVSQSPRYKVAKRGQDVALRCDPISGHVSLFWYQQALGQGPEFLTYFQNEAQLDKSGLPSDRFFAERPEGSVSTLKIQRTQQEDSAVYLCASSPSGTSTDTQYFGPGTRLTVL.

This clone was counted a single time. V is TRBV5-1 and J is TRBJ2-2; D possibly corresponds to TRBD2 (6 bases). Between the trimmed V and J ends, which lost 4 bases and 7 bases, there was a span of 14 bases. This CDR3 spans 14 amino acids. CDR1 and CDR2 from the germline V gene are SGHRS and YFSETQ. CDR3 sequence reads: CASSAGLLGGELFF. The CDR3, as DNA: TGCGCCAGCAGCGCCGGACTATTGGGCGGGGAGCTGTTTTTT.

This rearrangement joins TRBV19 to TRBJ1-2; 9 bases are a match to TRBD1. This CDR3 is 16 amino acids long. CDR1 is LNHDA, CDR2 SQIVND, per germline (reference sequence). Trimming cost V 4 bases and J 8 bases; bases outside gene matches: 14. This CDR3 is CASSRSPPTGGEGYTF. The CDR3 nucleotides are TGTGCCAGTAGTAGGTCCCCCCCCACAGGGGGCGAAGGCTACACCTTC.